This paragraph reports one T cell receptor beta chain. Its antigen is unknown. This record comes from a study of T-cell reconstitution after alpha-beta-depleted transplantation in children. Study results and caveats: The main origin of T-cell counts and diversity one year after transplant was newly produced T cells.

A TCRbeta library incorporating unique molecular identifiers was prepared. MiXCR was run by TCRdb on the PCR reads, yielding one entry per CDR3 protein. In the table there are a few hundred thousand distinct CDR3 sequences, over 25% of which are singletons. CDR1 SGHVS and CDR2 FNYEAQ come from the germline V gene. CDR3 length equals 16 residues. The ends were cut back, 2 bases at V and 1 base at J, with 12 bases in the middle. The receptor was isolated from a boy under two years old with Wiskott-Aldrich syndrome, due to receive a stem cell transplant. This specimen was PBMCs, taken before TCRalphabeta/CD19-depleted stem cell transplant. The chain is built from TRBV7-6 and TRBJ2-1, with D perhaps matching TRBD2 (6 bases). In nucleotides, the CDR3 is TGTGCCAGCAGCTTACCGGGAGATCGGTCCTACAATGAGCAGTTCTTC. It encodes CASSLPGDRSYNEQFF.